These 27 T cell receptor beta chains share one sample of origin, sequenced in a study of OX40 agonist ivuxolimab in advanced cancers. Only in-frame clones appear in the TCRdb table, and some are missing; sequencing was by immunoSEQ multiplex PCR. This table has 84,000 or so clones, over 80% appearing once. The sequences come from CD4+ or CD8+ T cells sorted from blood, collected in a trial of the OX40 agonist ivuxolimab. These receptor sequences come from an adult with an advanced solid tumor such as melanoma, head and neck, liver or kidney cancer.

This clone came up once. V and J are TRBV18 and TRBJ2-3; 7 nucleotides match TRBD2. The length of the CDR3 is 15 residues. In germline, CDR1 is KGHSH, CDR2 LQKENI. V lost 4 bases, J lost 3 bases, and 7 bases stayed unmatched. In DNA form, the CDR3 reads TGTGCCAGCTCACTGAGCGGGGTTTTGACAGATACGCAGTATTTT. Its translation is CASSLSGVLTDTQYF.

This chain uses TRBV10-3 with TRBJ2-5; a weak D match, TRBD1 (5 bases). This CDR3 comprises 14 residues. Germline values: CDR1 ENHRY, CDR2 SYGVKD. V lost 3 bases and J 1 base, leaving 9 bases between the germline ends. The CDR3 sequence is CAISDRQGQETQYF. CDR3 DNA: TGTGCCATCAGTGACCGGCAGGGCCAAGAGACCCAGTACTTC.

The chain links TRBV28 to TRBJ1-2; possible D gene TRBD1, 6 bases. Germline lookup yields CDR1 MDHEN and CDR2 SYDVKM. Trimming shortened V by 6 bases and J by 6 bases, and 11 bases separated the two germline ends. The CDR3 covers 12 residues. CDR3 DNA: TGTGCCAGCAGGTCCTCAGGGGATGGCTACACCTTC. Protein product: CASRSSGDGYTF.

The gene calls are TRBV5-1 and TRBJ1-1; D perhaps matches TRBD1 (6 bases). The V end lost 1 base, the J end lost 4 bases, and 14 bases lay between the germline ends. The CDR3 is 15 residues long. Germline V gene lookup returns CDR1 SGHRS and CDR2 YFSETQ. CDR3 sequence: CASSLQARGGTEAFF. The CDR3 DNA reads TGCGCCAGCAGCTTGCAGGCCAGGGGTGGCACTGAAGCTTTCTTT.

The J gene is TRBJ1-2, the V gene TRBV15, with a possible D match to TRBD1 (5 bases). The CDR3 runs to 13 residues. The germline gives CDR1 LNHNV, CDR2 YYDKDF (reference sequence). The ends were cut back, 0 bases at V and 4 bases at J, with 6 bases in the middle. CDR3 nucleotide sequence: TGTGCCACCAGCAGAGAAGGGGCCTATGGCTACACCTTC. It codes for CATSREGAYGYTF.

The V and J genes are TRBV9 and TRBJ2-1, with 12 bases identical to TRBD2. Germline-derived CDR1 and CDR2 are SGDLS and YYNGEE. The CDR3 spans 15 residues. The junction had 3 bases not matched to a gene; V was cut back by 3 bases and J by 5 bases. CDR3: CASSGTSGMNNEQFF. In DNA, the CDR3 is TGTGCCAGCAGCGGGACTAGCGGGATGAACAATGAGCAGTTCTTC.

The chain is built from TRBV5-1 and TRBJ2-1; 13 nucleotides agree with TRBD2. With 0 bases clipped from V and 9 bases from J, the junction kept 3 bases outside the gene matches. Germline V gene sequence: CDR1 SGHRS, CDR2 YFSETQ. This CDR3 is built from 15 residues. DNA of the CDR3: TGCGCCAGCAGCTTGGTAGGGACTAGCGGGATTGAGCAGTTCTTC. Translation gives CASSLVGTSGIEQFF.

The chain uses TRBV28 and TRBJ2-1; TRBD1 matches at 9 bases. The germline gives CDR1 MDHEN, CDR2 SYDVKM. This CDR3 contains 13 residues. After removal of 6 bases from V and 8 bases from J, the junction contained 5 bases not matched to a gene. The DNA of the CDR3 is TGTGCCAGCAGGACAGGGGGTAAGGATGAGCAGTTCTTC. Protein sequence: CASRTGGKDEQFF.

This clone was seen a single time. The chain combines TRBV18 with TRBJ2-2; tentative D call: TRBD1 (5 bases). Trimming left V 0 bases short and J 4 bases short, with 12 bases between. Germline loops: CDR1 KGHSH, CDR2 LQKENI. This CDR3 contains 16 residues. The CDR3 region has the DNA TGTGCCAGCTCACCACCGCAGGGTTTCGGCACCGGGGAGCTGTTTTTT. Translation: CASSPPQGFGTGELFF.

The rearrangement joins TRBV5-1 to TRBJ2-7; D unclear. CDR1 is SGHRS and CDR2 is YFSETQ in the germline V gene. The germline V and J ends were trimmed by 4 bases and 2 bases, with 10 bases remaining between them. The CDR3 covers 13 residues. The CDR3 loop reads CASSLRPPYEQYF. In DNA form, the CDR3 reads TGCGCCAGCAGCCTACGACCCCCCTACGAGCAGTACTTC.

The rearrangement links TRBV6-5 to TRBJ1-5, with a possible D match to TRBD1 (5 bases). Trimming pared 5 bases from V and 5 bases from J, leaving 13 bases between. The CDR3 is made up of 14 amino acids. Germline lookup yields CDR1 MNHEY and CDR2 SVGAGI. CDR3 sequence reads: CASSRDRLDQPQHF. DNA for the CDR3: TGTGCCAGCAGTAGGGACCGCCTGGATCAGCCCCAGCATTTT.

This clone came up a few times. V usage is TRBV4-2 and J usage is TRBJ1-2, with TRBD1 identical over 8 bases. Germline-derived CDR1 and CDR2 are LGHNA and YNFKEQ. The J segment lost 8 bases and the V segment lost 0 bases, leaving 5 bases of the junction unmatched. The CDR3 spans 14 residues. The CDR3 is CASSQDRTGRGYTF. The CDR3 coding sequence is TGTGCCAGCAGCCAAGACCGGACAGGGCGAGGCTACACCTTC.

For the CDR3, the DNA is TGTGCCAGCAGTTTAGGAGGGATAGGGGCCAACGTCCTGACTTTC. It codes for CASSLGGIGANVLTF. The rearrangement links TRBV28 to TRBJ2-6; perhaps TRBD2 as D (6 bases). The germline V gene has CDR1 MDHEN and CDR2 SYDVKM. With 2 bases removed from V and 4 bases from J, the gap between germline ends came to 9 bases. The CDR3 contains 15 residues.

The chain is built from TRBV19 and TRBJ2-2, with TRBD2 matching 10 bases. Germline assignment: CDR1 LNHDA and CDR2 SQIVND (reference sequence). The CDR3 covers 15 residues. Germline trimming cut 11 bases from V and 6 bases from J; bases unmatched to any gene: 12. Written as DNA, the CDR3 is TGTGCCTCCGAGACCGGGACTAGCGCCGCCGGGGAGCTGTTTTTT. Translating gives CASETGTSAAGELFF.

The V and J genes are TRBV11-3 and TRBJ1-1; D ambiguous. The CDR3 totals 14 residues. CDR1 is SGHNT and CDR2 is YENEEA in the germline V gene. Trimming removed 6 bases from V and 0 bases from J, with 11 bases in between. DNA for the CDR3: TGTGCCAGCAGTTTCCGCTCAATGAACACTGAAGCTTTCTTT. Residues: CASSFRSMNTEAFF.

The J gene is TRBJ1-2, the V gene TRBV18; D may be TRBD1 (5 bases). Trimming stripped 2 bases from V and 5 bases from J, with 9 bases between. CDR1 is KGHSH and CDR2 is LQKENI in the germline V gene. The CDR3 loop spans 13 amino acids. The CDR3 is CASSPEGFYGYTF. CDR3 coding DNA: TGTGCCAGCTCACCAGAGGGGTTTTATGGCTACACCTTC.

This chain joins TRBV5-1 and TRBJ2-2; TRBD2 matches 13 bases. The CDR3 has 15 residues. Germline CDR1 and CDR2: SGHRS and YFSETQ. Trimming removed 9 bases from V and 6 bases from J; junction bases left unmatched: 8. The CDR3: CATQGLAGVAGELFF. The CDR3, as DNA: TGCGCCACCCAAGGACTAGCGGGAGTCGCCGGGGAGCTGTTTTTT.

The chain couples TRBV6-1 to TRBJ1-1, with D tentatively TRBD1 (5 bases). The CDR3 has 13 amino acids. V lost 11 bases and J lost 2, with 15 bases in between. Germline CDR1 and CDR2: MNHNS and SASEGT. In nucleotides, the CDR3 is TGTGCCGGGGGGGGACGGGGTAACACTGAAGCTTTCTTT. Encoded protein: CAGGGRGNTEAFF.

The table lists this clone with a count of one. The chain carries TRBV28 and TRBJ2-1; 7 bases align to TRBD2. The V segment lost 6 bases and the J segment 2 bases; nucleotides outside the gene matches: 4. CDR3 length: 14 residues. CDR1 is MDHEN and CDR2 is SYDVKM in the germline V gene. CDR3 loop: CASRAGGAYNEQFF. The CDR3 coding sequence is TGTGCCAGCAGGGCTGGGGGGGCCTACAATGAGCAGTTCTTC.

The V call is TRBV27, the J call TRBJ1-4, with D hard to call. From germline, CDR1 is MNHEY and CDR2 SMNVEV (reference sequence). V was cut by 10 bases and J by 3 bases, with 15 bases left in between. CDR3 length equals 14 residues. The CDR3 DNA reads TGTGCCACGGCGAAGGTGGGAGCTAATGAAAAACTGTTTTTT. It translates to CATAKVGANEKLFF.

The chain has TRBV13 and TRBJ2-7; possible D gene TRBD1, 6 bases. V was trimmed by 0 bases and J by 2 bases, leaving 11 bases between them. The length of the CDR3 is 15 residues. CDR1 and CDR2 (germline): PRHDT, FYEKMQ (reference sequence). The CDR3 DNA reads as TGTGCCAGCAGCTTAGGGGCCTCAGGGGCCTACGAGCAGTACTTC. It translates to CASSLGASGAYEQYF.

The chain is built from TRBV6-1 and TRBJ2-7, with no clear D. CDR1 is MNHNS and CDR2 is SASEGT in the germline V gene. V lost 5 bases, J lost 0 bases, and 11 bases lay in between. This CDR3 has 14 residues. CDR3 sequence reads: CASSTRPSSYEQYF. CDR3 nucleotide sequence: TGTGCCAGCAGTACCCGACCGAGCTCCTACGAGCAGTACTTC.

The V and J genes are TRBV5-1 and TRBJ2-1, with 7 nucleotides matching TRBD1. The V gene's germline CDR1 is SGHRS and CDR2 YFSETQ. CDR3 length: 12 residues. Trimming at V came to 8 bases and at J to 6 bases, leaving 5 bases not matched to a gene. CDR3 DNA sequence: TGCGCCAGTTCGAACAGGGGCAATGAGCAGTTCTTC. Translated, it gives CASSNRGNEQFF.

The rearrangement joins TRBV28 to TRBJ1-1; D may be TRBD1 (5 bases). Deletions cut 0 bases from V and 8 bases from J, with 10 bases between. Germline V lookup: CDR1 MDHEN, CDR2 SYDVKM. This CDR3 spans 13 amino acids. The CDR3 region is CASSLWDKKEAFF. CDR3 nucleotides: TGTGCCAGCAGTTTATGGGACAAAAAGGAAGCTTTCTTT.

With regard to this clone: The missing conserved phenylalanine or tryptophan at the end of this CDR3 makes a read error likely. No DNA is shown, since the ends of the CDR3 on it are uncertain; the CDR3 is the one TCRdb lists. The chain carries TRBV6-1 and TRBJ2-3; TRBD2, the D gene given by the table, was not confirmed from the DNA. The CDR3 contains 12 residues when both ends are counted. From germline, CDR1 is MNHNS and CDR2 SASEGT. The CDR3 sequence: CASSELAGAQVC.

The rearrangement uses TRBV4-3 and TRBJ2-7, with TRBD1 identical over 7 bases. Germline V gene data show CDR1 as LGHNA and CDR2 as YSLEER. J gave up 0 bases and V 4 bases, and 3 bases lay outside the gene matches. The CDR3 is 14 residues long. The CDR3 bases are TGCGCCAGCAGCCCGGACAGGTACTCCTACGAGCAGTACTTC. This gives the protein CASSPDRYSYEQYF.

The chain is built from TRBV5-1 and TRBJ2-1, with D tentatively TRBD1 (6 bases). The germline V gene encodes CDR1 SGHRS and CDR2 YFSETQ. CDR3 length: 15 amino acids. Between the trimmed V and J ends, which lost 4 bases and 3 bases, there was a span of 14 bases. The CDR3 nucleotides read TGCGCCAGCAGCGAGACCGGGACATACTACAATGAGCAGTTCTTC. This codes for CASSETGTYYNEQFF.